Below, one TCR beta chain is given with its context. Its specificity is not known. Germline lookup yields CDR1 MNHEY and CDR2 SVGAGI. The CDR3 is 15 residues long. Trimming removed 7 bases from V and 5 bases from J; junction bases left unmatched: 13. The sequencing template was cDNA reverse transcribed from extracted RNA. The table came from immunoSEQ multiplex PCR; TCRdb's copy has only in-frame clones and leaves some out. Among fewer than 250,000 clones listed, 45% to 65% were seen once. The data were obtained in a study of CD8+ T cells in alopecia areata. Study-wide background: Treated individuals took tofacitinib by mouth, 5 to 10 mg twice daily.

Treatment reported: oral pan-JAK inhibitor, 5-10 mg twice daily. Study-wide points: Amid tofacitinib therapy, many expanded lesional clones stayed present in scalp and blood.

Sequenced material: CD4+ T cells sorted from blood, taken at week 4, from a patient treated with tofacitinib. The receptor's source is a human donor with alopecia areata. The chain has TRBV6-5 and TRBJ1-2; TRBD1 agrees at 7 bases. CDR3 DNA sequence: TGTGCCAGCAATAACGGGGGAGGGGGCGCTTATGGCTACACCTTC. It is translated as CASNNGGGGAYGYTF.